The TCR beta chain under discussion was sequenced for a study of CD8+ T cells in alopecia areata. This clone appeared a few times. V gave up 6 bases and J gave up 6 bases, with 8 bases separating them. CDR1 MNHNS and CDR2 SASEGT come from the germline V gene. This CDR3 region has 11 residues. The treatment was: oral pan-JAK inhibitor, 5-10 mg twice daily. Isolated RNA was reverse transcribed into cDNA used as the sequencing template. Clones were sequenced by immunoSEQ multiplex PCR, and TCRdb holds only the in-frame ones, with some missing. The data show 190,000 or so clones, around 60% seen once. This TCR came from a human donor with alopecia areata. The sequences come from CD8+ T cells sorted from blood, collected at week 24, from a patient treated with tofacitinib. This chain connects TRBV6-1 to TRBJ1-1; D is unresolved. The CDR3 protein is CASSREAEAFF. For the CDR3, the DNA is TGTGCCAGCAGCCGGGAGGCTGAAGCTTTCTTT.